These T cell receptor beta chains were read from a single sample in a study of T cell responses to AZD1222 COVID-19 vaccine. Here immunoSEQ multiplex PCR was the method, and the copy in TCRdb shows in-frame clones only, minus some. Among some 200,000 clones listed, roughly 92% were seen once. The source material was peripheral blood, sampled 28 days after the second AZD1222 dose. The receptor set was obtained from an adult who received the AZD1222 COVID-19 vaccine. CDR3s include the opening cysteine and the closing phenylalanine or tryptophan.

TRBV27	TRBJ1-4	CASSPGWGLNEKLFF
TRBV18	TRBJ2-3	CASSPTGTSGTDTQYF
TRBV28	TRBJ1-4	CASRTGQGQSEKLFF
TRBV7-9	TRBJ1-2	CASSPSSGIGYTF
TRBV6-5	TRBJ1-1	CASKINRGNTEAFF
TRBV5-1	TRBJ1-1	CASSGGTEKGTEAFF
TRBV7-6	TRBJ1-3	CASSLTGPISGNTIYF
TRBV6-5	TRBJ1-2	CASGGPADYGYTF
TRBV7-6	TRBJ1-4	CASSFEDRGTGSNEKLFF
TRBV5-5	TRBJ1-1	CASSLGLKNTEAFF
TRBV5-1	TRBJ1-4	CASSLDGRVEKLFF
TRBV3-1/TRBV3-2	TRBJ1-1	CASSGWGSTEAFF
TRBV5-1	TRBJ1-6	CASSLMGGAGGDHNSPLHF
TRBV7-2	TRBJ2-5	CASSPKLWGRETQYF
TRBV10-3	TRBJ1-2	CAISERSGLEGGYTF
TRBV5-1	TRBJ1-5	CASSLEGFQPQHF
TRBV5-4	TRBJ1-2	CASSLDTRSGYTF
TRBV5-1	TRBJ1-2	CASSPLDRGHGYTF
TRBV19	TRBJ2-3	CASSTYTDTQYF
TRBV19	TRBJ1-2	CASESIKRQAAYGYTF
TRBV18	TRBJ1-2	CASSPEAAYGYTF